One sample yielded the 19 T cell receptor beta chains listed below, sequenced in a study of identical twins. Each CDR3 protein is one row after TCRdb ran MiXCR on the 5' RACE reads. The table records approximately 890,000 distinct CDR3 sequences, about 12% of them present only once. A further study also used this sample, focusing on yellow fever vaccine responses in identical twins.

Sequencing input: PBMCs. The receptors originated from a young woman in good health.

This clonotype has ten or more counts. The CDR3 sequence: CASSSGTGGYGYTF. DNA for the CDR3: TGTGCCAGCAGCTCCGGGACAGGCGGCTATGGCTACACCTTC. J is TRBJ1-2 and V is TRBV6-1, with 8 bases aligning to TRBD1. V trimming: 6 bases; J trimming: 4 bases; junction bases outside the gene matches: 7. This CDR3 spans 14 amino acids. From germline, CDR1 is MNHNS and CDR2 SASEGT.

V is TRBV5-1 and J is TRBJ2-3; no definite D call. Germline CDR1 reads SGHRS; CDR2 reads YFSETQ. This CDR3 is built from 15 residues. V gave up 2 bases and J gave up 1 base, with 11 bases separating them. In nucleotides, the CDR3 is TGCGCCAGCAGCTTAGAGCCCCAGCGCACAGATACGCAGTATTTT. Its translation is CASSLEPQRTDTQYF.

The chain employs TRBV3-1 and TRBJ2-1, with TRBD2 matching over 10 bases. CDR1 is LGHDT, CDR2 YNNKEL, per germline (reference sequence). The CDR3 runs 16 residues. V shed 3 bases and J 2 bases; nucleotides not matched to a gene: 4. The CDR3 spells CASSHHLAGAYNEQFF. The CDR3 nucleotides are TGTGCCAGCAGCCATCACCTAGCGGGAGCCTACAATGAGCAGTTCTTC.

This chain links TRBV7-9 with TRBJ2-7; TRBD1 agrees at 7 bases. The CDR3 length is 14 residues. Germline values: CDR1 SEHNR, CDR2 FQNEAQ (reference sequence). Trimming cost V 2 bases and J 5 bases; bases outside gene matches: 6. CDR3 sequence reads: CASSLRGGVDEQYV. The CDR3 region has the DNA TGTGCCAGCAGCTTAAGAGGGGGCGTCGACGAGCAGTACGTC.

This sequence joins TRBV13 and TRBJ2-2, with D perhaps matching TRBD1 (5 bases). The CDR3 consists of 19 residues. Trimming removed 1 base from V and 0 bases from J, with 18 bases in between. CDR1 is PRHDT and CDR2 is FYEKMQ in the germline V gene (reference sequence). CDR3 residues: CASSLARLTGDANTGELFF. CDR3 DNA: TGTGCCAGCAGCTTAGCCCGGCTCACAGGCGATGCGAACACCGGGGAGCTGTTTTTT.

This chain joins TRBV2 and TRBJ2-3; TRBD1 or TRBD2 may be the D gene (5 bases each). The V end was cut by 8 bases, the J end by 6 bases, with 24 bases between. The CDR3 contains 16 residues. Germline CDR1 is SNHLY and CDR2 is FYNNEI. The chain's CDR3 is CASETGVGVGGDTQYF. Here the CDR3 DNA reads TGTGCCAGCGAAACCGGAGTGGGGGTCGGTGGGGATACGCAGTATTTT.

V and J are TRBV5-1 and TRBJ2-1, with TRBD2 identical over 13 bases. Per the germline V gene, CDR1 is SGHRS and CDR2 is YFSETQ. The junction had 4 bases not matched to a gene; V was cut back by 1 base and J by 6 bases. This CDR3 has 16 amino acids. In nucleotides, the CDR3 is TGCGCCAGCAGCTTGACCGGGACTAGCGGGGCCAATGAGCAGTTCTTC. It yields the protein CASSLTGTSGANEQFF.

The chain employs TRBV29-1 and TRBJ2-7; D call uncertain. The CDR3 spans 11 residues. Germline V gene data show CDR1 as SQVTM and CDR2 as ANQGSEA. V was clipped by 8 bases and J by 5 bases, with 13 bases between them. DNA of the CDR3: TGCAGCCCCGGACGCCGCAACGAGCAGTACGTC. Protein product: CSPGRRNEQYV.

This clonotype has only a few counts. Here the CDR3 reads CSARDIGAYGYTF. In nucleotides, the CDR3 is TGCAGTGCTAGAGATATCGGGGCCTATGGCTACACCTTC. V and J are TRBV20-1 and TRBJ1-2; D might be TRBD1 (5 bases). The CDR3 covers 13 residues. Per the germline V gene, CDR1 is DFQATT and CDR2 is SNEGSKA (reference sequence). With 0 bases removed from V and 4 bases from J, the gap between germline ends came to 9 bases.

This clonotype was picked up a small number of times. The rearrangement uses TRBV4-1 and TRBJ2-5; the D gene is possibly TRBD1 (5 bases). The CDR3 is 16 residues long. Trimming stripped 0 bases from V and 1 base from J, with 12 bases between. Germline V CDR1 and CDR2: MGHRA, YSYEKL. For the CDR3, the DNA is TGCGCCAGCAGCCAAGATTTTGGGGCCACCCAAGAGACCCAGTACTTC. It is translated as CASSQDFGATQETQYF.

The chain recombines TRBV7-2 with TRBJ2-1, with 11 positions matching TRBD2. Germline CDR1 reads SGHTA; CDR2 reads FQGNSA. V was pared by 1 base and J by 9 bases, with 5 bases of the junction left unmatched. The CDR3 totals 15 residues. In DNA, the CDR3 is TGTGCCAGCAGCTTAGGGTTAGCGGGGGGGCTTGAGCAGTTCTTC. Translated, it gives CASSLGLAGGLEQFF. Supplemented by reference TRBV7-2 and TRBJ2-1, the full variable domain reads GAGVSQSPSNKVTEKGKDVELRCDPISGHTALYWYRQSLGQGLEFLIYFQGNSAPDKSGLPSDRFSAERTGGSVSTLTIQRTQQEDSAVYLCASSLGLAGGLEQFFGPGTRLTVL.

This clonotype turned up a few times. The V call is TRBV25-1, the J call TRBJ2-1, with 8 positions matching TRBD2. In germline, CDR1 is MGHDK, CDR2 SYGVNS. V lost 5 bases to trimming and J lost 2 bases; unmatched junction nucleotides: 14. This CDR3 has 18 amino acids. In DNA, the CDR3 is TGTGCCAGCAGTTCGAACGAACTAGCGGCGGATACCTACAATGAGCAGTTCTTC. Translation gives CASSSNELAADTYNEQFF. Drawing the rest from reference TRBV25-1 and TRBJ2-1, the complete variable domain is EADIYQTPRYLVIGTGKKITLECSQTMGHDKMYWYQQDPGMELHLIHYSYGVNSTEKGDLSSESTVSRIRTEHFPLTLESARPSHTSQYLCASSSNELAADTYNEQFFGPGTRLTVL.

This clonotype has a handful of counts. The CDR3 spells CASSLMRAPGATVYEQYF. As DNA, the CDR3 is TGTGCCAGCAGCTTAATGCGCGCCCCCGGGGCTACCGTATACGAGCAGTACTTC. The rearrangement links TRBV7-8 to TRBJ2-7; TRBD1 or TRBD2 may be the D gene (5 bases each). The CDR3 extends over 18 amino acids. The V end was cut by 2 bases, the J end by 4 bases, with 24 bases between. Germline values: CDR1 SGHVS, CDR2 FQNEAQ.

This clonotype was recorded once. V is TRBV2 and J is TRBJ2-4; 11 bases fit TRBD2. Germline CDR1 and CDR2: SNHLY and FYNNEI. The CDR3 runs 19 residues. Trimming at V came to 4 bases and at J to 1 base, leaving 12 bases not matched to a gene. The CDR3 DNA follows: TGTGCCAGCAGTGGAGTTGGTAGCGGGGGGGCCGGGGCCAAAAACATTCAGTACTTC. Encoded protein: CASSGVGSGGAGAKNIQYF. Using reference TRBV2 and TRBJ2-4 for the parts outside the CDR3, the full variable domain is EPEVTQTPSHQVTQMGQEVILRCVPISNHLYFYWYRQILGQKVEFLVSFYNNEISEKSEIFDDQFSVERPDGSNFTLKIRSTKLEDSAMYFCASSGVGSGGAGAKNIQYFGAGTRLSVL.

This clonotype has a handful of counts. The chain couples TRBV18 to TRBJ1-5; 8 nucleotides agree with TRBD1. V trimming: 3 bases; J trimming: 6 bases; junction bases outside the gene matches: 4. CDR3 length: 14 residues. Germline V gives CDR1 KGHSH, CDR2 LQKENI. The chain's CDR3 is CASSPGGQGQPQHF. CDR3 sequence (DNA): TGTGCCAGCTCACCGGGCGGACAGGGTCAGCCCCAGCATTTT.

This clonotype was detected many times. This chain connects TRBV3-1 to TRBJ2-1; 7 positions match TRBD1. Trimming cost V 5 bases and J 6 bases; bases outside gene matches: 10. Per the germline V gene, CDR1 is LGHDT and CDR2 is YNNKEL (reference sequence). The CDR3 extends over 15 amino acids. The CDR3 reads CASSVTGTVPNEQFF. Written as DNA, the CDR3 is TGTGCCAGCAGCGTGACCGGGACAGTACCCAATGAGCAGTTCTTC.

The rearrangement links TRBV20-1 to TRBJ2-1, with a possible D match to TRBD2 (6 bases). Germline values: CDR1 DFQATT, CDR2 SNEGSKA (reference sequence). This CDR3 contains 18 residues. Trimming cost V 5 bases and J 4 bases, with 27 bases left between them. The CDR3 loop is CSADVGTHRTNPYNEQFF. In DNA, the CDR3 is TGCAGTGCTGACGTCGGGACTCACAGGACTAACCCTTACAATGAGCAGTTCTTC.

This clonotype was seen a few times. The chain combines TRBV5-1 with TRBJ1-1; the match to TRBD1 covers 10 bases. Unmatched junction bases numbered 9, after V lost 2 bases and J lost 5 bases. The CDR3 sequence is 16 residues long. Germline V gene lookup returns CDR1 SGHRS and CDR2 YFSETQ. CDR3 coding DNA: TGCGCCAGCAGCTTTGGGACAGGGGAATTGAGGACTGAAGCTTTCTTT. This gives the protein CASSFGTGELRTEAFF.

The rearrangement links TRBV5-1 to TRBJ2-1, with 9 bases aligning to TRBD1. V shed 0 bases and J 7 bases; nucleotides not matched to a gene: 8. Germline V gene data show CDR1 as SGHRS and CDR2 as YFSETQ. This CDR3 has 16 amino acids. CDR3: CASSLDFGTGYNEQFF. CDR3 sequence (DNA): TGCGCCAGCAGCTTGGATTTCGGGACAGGGTATAATGAGCAGTTCTTC.